One sample yielded the 13 T cell receptor beta chains listed below, sequenced in a study of control samples from healthy donors and cancer patients. Produced via immunoSEQ multiplex PCR; TCRdb's table is partial and in-frame only. The repertoire holds around 140,000 clones, with 85% to 95% as singletons. The sample taken for sequencing was blood. These receptors originate from a middle-aged man in good health.

V usage is TRBV2 and J usage is TRBJ1-3; tentatively, D is TRBD1 (5 bases). From germline, CDR1 is SNHLY and CDR2 FYNNEI. The V gene lost 2 bases and the J gene lost 0 bases, with 11 bases spanning the gap. The length of the CDR3 is 16 residues. The CDR3, as DNA: TGTGCCAGCAGTGAAACCGGGACGGCCTCTGGAAACACCATATATTTT. Encoded protein: CASSETGTASGNTIYF. Together with reference TRBV2 and TRBJ1-3, the CDR3 gives the full variable domain: EPEVTQTPSHQVTQMGQEVILRCVPISNHLYFYWYRQILGQKVEFLVSFYNNEISEKSEIFDDQFSVERPDGSNFTLKIRSTKLEDSAMYFCASSETGTASGNTIYFGEGSWLTVV.

V and J are TRBV7-9 and TRBJ1-3, with no clear D. The V end was cut by 5 bases, the J end by 4 bases, with 15 bases between. Germline V gene data show CDR1 as SEHNR and CDR2 as FQNEAQ (reference sequence). This CDR3 comprises 15 residues. The CDR3 DNA reads TGTGCCAGCAGCCCCCCCCCGCGGACGGGAAACACCATATATTTT. It specifies CASSPPPRTGNTIYF.

The chain carries TRBV9 and TRBJ1-1; tentative D call: TRBD1 (6 bases). Germline CDR1 SGDLS, CDR2 YYNGEE. The V gene lost 3 bases and the J gene lost 8 bases, with 11 bases spanning the gap. This CDR3 spans 12 amino acids. DNA for the CDR3: TGTGCCAGCAGCGCGGTGGGGGCAGAAGCTTTCTTT. Translation: CASSAVGAEAFF.

The V call is TRBV5-5, the J call TRBJ1-1; no clear D. Trimming left V 4 bases short and J 3 bases short, with 4 bases between. The CDR3 runs 11 residues. Germline V gives CDR1 SGHKS, CDR2 YYEKEE (reference sequence). The CDR3 DNA is TGTGCCAGCAGCAGGGACACTGAAGCTTTCTTT. The encoded protein is CASSRDTEAFF.

This clone was observed a single time. The J gene is TRBJ2-7, the V gene TRBV29-1; TRBD1 aligns across 8 bases. CDR1 is SQVTM and CDR2 is ANQGSEA in the germline V gene. V gave up 6 bases and J gave up 0 bases; unmatched junction bases: 7. This CDR3 contains 14 residues. CDR3 DNA: TGCAGCGTAGCGAGGACAGGGAGCTCCTACGAGCAGTACTTC. This sequence encodes CSVARTGSSYEQYF.

CDR3 loop: CASSKVLKGLSGGTEAFF. In DNA, the CDR3 is TGTGCCAGCAGCAAAGTTCTGAAGGGGCTGAGCGGGGGCACTGAAGCTTTCTTT. The rearrangement links TRBV21-1 to TRBJ1-1. TRBV21-1 is a known pseudogene. The CDR3 is 18 amino acids.

This chain joins TRBV3-1 (or the pseudogene TRBV3-2) and TRBJ1-2; D is ambiguous. This CDR3 spans 15 amino acids. Per the germline V gene, CDR1 is LGHDT and CDR2 is YNNKEL (reference sequence). V was clipped by 1 base and J by 2 bases, with 11 bases between them. In DNA, the CDR3 is TGTGCCAGCAGCCAAGTTAGGGCCGGAAACTATGGCTACACCTTC. It translates to CASSQVRAGNYGYTF.

V is TRBV2 and J is TRBJ1-1, with D possibly TRBD1 on 6 matching bases. V was clipped by 6 bases and J by 1 base, with 15 bases between them. The CDR3 runs 15 residues. CDR1 is SNHLY and CDR2 is FYNNEI in the germline V gene. The CDR3 spells CASSGIDRTNTEAFF. DNA of the CDR3: TGTGCCAGCAGCGGAATCGACAGGACGAACACTGAAGCTTTCTTT.

The V and J genes are TRBV27 and TRBJ1-2, with 7 bases aligning to TRBD1. Germline CDR1 is MNHEY and CDR2 is SMNVEV (reference sequence). This CDR3 has 15 amino acids. Trimming at V came to 4 bases and at J to 8 bases, leaving 13 bases not matched to a gene. In DNA, the CDR3 is TGTGCCAGCAGTTCCAACAGGGGCCTCCGAGGGGGCTACACCTTC. As protein: CASSSNRGLRGGYTF.

The chain couples TRBV10-3 to TRBJ2-1, with 10 bases lining up with TRBD2. The CDR3 is made up of 14 amino acids. Germline lookup yields CDR1 ENHRY and CDR2 SYGVKD. The V and J ends lost 6 bases and 4 bases, in that order; junction bases with no gene match: 3. The DNA of the CDR3 is TGTGCCATCAGCACTAGCGGGACATACAATGAGCAGTTCTTC. Translation gives CAISTSGTYNEQFF.

The gene calls are TRBV3-1 (or the pseudogene TRBV3-2) and TRBJ2-3, with no clear D. The CDR3 is made up of 13 amino acids. The ends were cut back, 1 base at V and 3 bases at J, with 5 bases in the middle. Germline V gene sequence: CDR1 LGHDT, CDR2 YNNKEL (reference sequence). The DNA of the CDR3 is TGTGCCAGCAGCCAAGCTGAGACAGATACGCAGTATTTT. This translates into CASSQAETDTQYF.

The chain is built from TRBV25-1 and TRBJ1-2; possibly TRBD1 for D (6 bases). V dropped 6 bases and J dropped 8 bases, with 13 bases sitting between them. Germline-derived CDR1 and CDR2 are MGHDK and SYGVNS. The CDR3 has 12 amino acids. CDR3: CASRPGAGGYTF. CDR3 sequence (DNA): TGTGCCAGCAGACCGGGGGCTGGGGGCTACACCTTC.

The chain combines TRBV6-5 with TRBJ1-3; 7 nucleotides match TRBD1. The length of the CDR3 is 16 residues. CDR1 is MNHEY, CDR2 SVGAGI, per germline. Trimming took 2 bases from V and 5 from J; bases not matched to a gene: 9. CDR3 amino acids: CASSYRRQGNRNTIYF. The CDR3 region has the DNA TGTGCCAGCAGTTACCGTCGACAGGGTAATCGAAACACCATATATTTT.